The TCR beta chain under discussion was sequenced for a study of OX40 agonist ivuxolimab in advanced cancers. Study-wide context: Ivuxolimab was a fully human IgG2 agonistic monoclonal antibody targeting the costimulatory receptor OX40 (CD134). A male proportion of 75% to 85% and a mean age of 60 years, ranging from 23 to 79, were recorded for the dose-escalation cohort. Among the roughly 52 dose-escalation patients, some 20 had hepatocellular carcinoma, roughly 15 melanoma, 9 renal cell carcinoma and 9 head and neck cancer. The paper reports the monotherapy dose-escalation portion (N ≈ 50 patients) of the phase I ivuxolimab trial. Patients were allowed to have had prior anti-PD-1, anti-PD-L1 or anti-CTLA-4 therapy, and roughly two fifths of the dose-escalation patients had been treated with checkpoint inhibitors. The point of sequencing TCRbeta in the periphery was to test whether ivuxolimab changed TCR sequence diversity and drove clonal T-cell expansion. Partial responses occurred in three dose-escalation patients: two with cutaneous melanoma and one with hepatocellular carcinoma. Intravenous ivuxolimab was administered to patients every 2 weeks at six dose levels: 0.01, 0.1, 0.3, 1.5, 3 and 10 mg/kg.

For this clone: The antigen this receptor binds is unknown. No quality values exist for individual bases; no much larger clone is one base distant.

To sequence the TCRbeta CDR3 region, genomic DNA was isolated from the sorted cells. The immunoSEQ Assay was used for sequencing of TCRbeta CDR3 regions. TCRdb obtained this table from immuneACCESS and retained in-frame rearrangements with V and J assigned. These tables miss some clones; where compared with another copy, unresolved V genes account for less than half of the shortfall, and the remainder is unexplained. Present in this sample are tens of thousands of clones, about 87% of which were seen just once. Clones ranked in the top ten supply 5% to 5.5% of the sample. Sequences SQVTM (CDR1) and ANQGSEA (CDR2) are obtained from the germline V gene. The CDR3 runs 12 residues from the cysteine to the phenylalanine. Only CDR3 DNA remains: 36 bases, in frame from the first base. Trimming takes 4 bases from V and 4 bases from J, and the germline ends sit 9 bases apart. The trial excluded patients who had a history of autoimmune disease or were on systemic immunosuppression. In every dose cohort, peripheral blood was drawn for TCR sequencing at baseline, cycle 4 day 1, and cycle 7 day 1. The samples were drawn from a first-in-human, open-label, multicenter phase I dose-escalation trial of ivuxolimab. Adults with locally advanced or metastatic melanoma, renal cell carcinoma, hepatocellular carcinoma or head and neck squamous cell carcinoma were enrolled in the trial. Before TCR sequencing, CD4+ T cells and CD8+ T cells were sorted from peripheral blood as separate populations.

What the research found in general, with its limitations: Low levels of normalized T-cell clonal expansion were also seen in some patients who did not respond. After ivuxolimab, CD8+ T cells had more expanded clones than CD4+ T cells on average. The antigen specificity of the peripheral T cells that underwent clonal expansion was not determined. In the 0.1-3.0 mg/kg groups, partial responders were among the patients with the lowest normalized peripheral clonal expansion, particularly in CD8+ T cells. At doses of 0.1 to 3.0 mg/kg, clonal expansion of both CD4+ and CD8+ T cells in blood was seen between baseline and week 6.

This TCR was sampled from an adult with an advanced solid tumor such as melanoma, head and neck, liver or kidney cancer. The chain couples TRBV29-1 to TRBJ2-3; tentative D gene TRBD2, with 5 bases matching. The sample was CD4+ or CD8+ T cells sorted from blood, taken in a trial of the OX40 agonist ivuxolimab. The CDR3 in this case is CSVALAADTQYF. The DNA reads as follows: TGCAGCGTTGCCCTAGCAGCAGATACGCAGTATTTT.